Listed below are T cell receptor beta chains from one sample, sequenced in a study of monozygotic twins with inflammatory bowel disease. Each CDR3 protein gets one entry in TCRdb, which reprocessed the 5' RACE reads and gives no DNA. Its listing shows more than 120,000 distinct CDR3 sequences. Specimen: blood. Receptors originate from a human donor with ulcerative colitis or Crohn's disease, or a healthy co-twin of an affected twin (not recorded which). CDR3s include the opening cysteine and the closing phenylalanine or tryptophan. Where a row states a size, it is once, few, many or the class of an expanded clone; other rows omit it.

CDR3 protein: CASSLASSHTDTQYF; CDR3 length: 15; J gene: TRBJ2-3; V gene: TRBV11-2; clone size: NA
CDR3 protein: CASSLSSAASFYNEQFF; CDR3 length: 17; J gene: TRBJ2-1; V gene: TRBV5-5; clone size: NA
CDR3 protein: CASSPILAGGYEQYF; CDR3 length: 15; J gene: TRBJ2-7; V gene: TRBV7-2; clone size: NA
CDR3 protein: CASSRTSGGAVETQYF; CDR3 length: 16; J gene: TRBJ2-5; V gene: TRBV5-1; clone size: NA
CDR3 protein: CASSQSGRDSYNEQFF; CDR3 length: 16; J gene: TRBJ2-1; V gene: TRBV23-1; clone size: NA
CDR3 protein: CASSQAGEDYEQYF; CDR3 length: 14; J gene: TRBJ2-7; V gene: TRBV4-2; clone size: NA
CDR3 protein: CSVIRDSSYEQYF; CDR3 length: 13; J gene: TRBJ2-7; V gene: TRBV29-1; clone size: NA
CDR3 protein: CASARGPGQMNTEAFF; CDR3 length: 16; J gene: TRBJ1-1; V gene: TRBV4-1; clone size: NA
CDR3 protein: CSVARDVDSGANVLTF; CDR3 length: 16; J gene: TRBJ2-6; V gene: TRBV29-1; clone size: NA
CDR3 protein: CASTPSRGTQYF; CDR3 length: 12; J gene: TRBJ2-3; V gene: TRBV6-5; clone size: NA
CDR3 protein: CASSMRQGDGYTF; CDR3 length: 13; J gene: TRBJ1-2; V gene: TRBV6-2/TRBV6-3; clone size: NA
CDR3 protein: CASTRSPVLTETQYF; CDR3 length: 15; J gene: TRBJ2-5; V gene: TRBV6-1; clone size: NA
CDR3 protein: CASSQGWGPGETQYF; CDR3 length: 15; J gene: TRBJ2-5; V gene: TRBV4-3; clone size: NA
CDR3 protein: CAISAQGQGTDTQYF; CDR3 length: 15; J gene: TRBJ2-3; V gene: TRBV10-3; clone size: NA
CDR3 protein: CASSPSSGGYNEQFF; CDR3 length: 15; J gene: TRBJ2-1; V gene: TRBV18; clone size: NA
CDR3 protein: CSAEGGRANYGYTF; CDR3 length: 14; J gene: TRBJ1-2; V gene: TRBV20-1; clone size: NA
CDR3 protein: CASRPQGAGETQYF; CDR3 length: 14; J gene: TRBJ2-5; V gene: TRBV6-2/TRBV6-3; clone size: NA
CDR3 protein: CASSQDFGADTQYF; CDR3 length: 14; J gene: TRBJ2-3; V gene: TRBV4-3; clone size: NA
CDR3 protein: CASSPTQRRGRTEAFF; CDR3 length: 16; J gene: TRBJ1-1; V gene: TRBV7-9; clone size: NA
CDR3 protein: CASRTSGGALEQFF; CDR3 length: 14; J gene: TRBJ2-1; V gene: TRBV12-3/TRBV12-4; clone size: NA
CDR3 protein: CASSLVMGAIQDQYF; CDR3 length: 15; J gene: TRBJ2-5; V gene: TRBV7-2; clone size: NA
CDR3 protein: CASRPGLYQETQYF; CDR3 length: 14; J gene: TRBJ2-5; V gene: TRBV12-3/TRBV12-4; clone size: NA
CDR3 protein: CASSEGQPTYNEQFF; CDR3 length: 15; J gene: TRBJ2-1; V gene: TRBV5-1; clone size: NA
CDR3 protein: CSALDSSIGEKLFF; CDR3 length: 14; J gene: TRBJ1-4; V gene: TRBV20-1; clone size: NA
CDR3 protein: CASSFRQSSYNEQFF; CDR3 length: 15; J gene: TRBJ2-1; V gene: TRBV7-3; clone size: NA
CDR3 protein: CASSPTRTGWELFF; CDR3 length: 14; J gene: TRBJ2-2; V gene: TRBV12-3/TRBV12-4; clone size: NA
CDR3 protein: CASRTNNQPQHF; CDR3 length: 12; J gene: TRBJ1-5; V gene: TRBV12-3/TRBV12-4; clone size: NA
CDR3 protein: CASSADRGIETQYF; CDR3 length: 14; J gene: TRBJ2-5; V gene: TRBV5-4; clone size: NA
CDR3 protein: CAISETQNTEAFF; CDR3 length: 13; J gene: TRBJ1-1; V gene: TRBV10-3; clone size: NA
CDR3 protein: CASSGGEANEKLFF; CDR3 length: 14; J gene: TRBJ1-4; V gene: TRBV2; clone size: NA
CDR3 protein: CASSPLDGGPEAFF; CDR3 length: 14; J gene: TRBJ1-1; V gene: TRBV18; clone size: NA
CDR3 protein: CASSYPTGVAYNEQFF; CDR3 length: 16; J gene: TRBJ2-1; V gene: TRBV5-1; clone size: NA
CDR3 protein: CASSYGTDQETQYF; CDR3 length: 14; J gene: TRBJ2-5; V gene: TRBV6-2/TRBV6-3; clone size: medium-sized
CDR3 protein: CASSYWGGARNEQFF; CDR3 length: 15; J gene: TRBJ2-1; V gene: TRBV5-1; clone size: NA
CDR3 protein: CASSLDREQFF; CDR3 length: 11; J gene: TRBJ2-1; V gene: TRBV11-3; clone size: NA
CDR3 protein: CASSFSRNQPQHF; CDR3 length: 13; J gene: TRBJ1-5; V gene: TRBV7-2; clone size: NA
CDR3 protein: CASSVQGASTEAFF; CDR3 length: 14; J gene: TRBJ1-1; V gene: TRBV6-1; clone size: NA
CDR3 protein: CASSDPSGANVLTF; CDR3 length: 14; J gene: TRBJ2-6; V gene: TRBV2; clone size: NA
CDR3 protein: CATPLPFSRELFF; CDR3 length: 13; J gene: TRBJ2-2; V gene: TRBV6-5; clone size: NA
CDR3 protein: CASSSWTAKEQFF; CDR3 length: 13; J gene: TRBJ2-1; V gene: TRBV6-2/TRBV6-3; clone size: NA
CDR3 protein: CASSTGTSTEQFF; CDR3 length: 13; J gene: TRBJ2-1; V gene: TRBV6-5; clone size: NA
CDR3 protein: CASSLDRRLVGEETQYF; CDR3 length: 17; J gene: TRBJ2-5; V gene: TRBV5-1; clone size: NA
CDR3 protein: CASGGESFTEAFF; CDR3 length: 13; J gene: TRBJ1-1; V gene: TRBV6-5; clone size: NA
CDR3 protein: CSVATGTVDSPLHF; CDR3 length: 14; J gene: TRBJ1-6; V gene: TRBV29-1; clone size: NA
CDR3 protein: CASTRQGNTGELFF; CDR3 length: 14; J gene: TRBJ2-2; V gene: TRBV19; clone size: NA
CDR3 protein: CAPTAFNSPLHF; CDR3 length: 12; J gene: TRBJ1-6; V gene: TRBV19; clone size: NA
CDR3 protein: CSARDPQGRGGQVGEQYF; CDR3 length: 18; J gene: TRBJ2-7; V gene: TRBV20-1; clone size: NA
CDR3 protein: CASSLGGRNTEAFF; CDR3 length: 14; J gene: TRBJ1-1; V gene: TRBV6-2/TRBV6-3; clone size: NA
CDR3 protein: CASSRSSGGSYEQYF; CDR3 length: 15; J gene: TRBJ2-7; V gene: TRBV3-1; clone size: NA
CDR3 protein: CASRPGTEYEQYF; CDR3 length: 13; J gene: TRBJ2-7; V gene: TRBV12-3/TRBV12-4; clone size: NA
CDR3 protein: CASSPWREGHYGYTF; CDR3 length: 15; J gene: TRBJ1-2; V gene: TRBV5-8; clone size: NA
CDR3 protein: CASSLDRSEQHF; CDR3 length: 12; J gene: TRBJ2-7; V gene: TRBV11-2; clone size: NA
CDR3 protein: CSVVWDSDEQFF; CDR3 length: 12; J gene: TRBJ2-1; V gene: TRBV29-1; clone size: NA